The 9 T cell receptor beta chains listed next were all sequenced from one sample in a study of blood T cell repertoires in COVID-19. Repertoires were generated with immunoSEQ multiplex PCR, while TCRdb's copy carries only in-frame clones and drops some. Of 300,000 or so clones in the sample, over 85% were seen once. Sequenced material: PBMCs or T cells enriched from blood (not recorded which). The receptors originated from a woman between 50 and 59 years old who had been exposed to COVID-19.

This chain connects TRBV3-1 (or the pseudogene TRBV3-2) to TRBJ2-1; D possibly corresponds to TRBD1 (6 bases). The germline V and J ends were trimmed by 4 bases and 3 bases, with 13 bases remaining between them. The germline V gene has CDR1 LGHDT and CDR2 YNNKEL (reference sequence). This CDR3 contains 15 residues. CDR3 loop: CASSRVGQSYNEQFF. In DNA, the CDR3 is TGTGCCAGCAGCCGGGTAGGACAGAGCTACAATGAGCAGTTCTTC.

This clone has a single count. The chain recombines TRBV28 with TRBJ1-6, with 8 positions matching TRBD1. CDR3 length: 15 residues. Germline V CDR1 and CDR2: MDHEN, SYDVKM. V trimming: 3 bases; J trimming: 4 bases; junction bases outside the gene matches: 2. Here the CDR3 reads CASSLRTGYNSPLHF. The CDR3 DNA reads as TGTGCCAGCAGTTTGCGGACAGGGTATAATTCACCCCTCCACTTT.

This chain connects TRBV2 to TRBJ1-5, with TRBD1 matching over 11 bases. The CDR3 totals 15 residues. The junction had 6 bases not matched to a gene; V was cut back by 3 bases and J by 8 bases. The germline CDR1 and CDR2 sequences are SNHLY and FYNNEI. The DNA for the CDR3 is TGTGCCAGCAGTGACGGGACAGGGGGAATTGAGCCCCAGCATTTT. It yields the protein CASSDGTGGIEPQHF.

The chain couples TRBV30 to TRBJ1-2; 8 positions agree with TRBD1. The CDR3 contains 14 residues. Trimming removed 2 bases from V and 9 bases from J; junction bases left unmatched: 11. Germline-derived CDR1 and CDR2 are GTSNPN and SVGIG (reference sequence). The CDR3 reads CAWSHRDRSVSYTF. For the CDR3, the DNA is TGTGCCTGGAGTCACCGGGACAGGTCCGTCAGCTACACCTTC. The full variable domain, in which reference TRBV30 and TRBJ1-2 provide the parts outside the CDR3, is SQTIHQWPATLVQPVGSPLSLECTVEGTSNPNLYWYRQAAGRGLQLLFYSVGIGQISSEVPQNLSASRPQDRQFILSSKKLLLSDSGFYLCAWSHRDRSVSYTFGSGTRLTVV.

As DNA, the CDR3 is TGTGCCTGGAGATTACTCTCGGGACAGGATGTTTCCTACGAGCAGTACTTC. Amino acids: CAWRLLSGQDVSYEQYF. This chain joins TRBV30 and TRBJ2-7; 8 bases align to TRBD1. The germline gives CDR1 GTSNPN, CDR2 SVGIG (reference sequence). The CDR3 has 17 amino acids. The junction had 14 bases not matched to a gene; V was cut back by 3 bases and J by 1 base.

This clone was counted once. The V and J genes are TRBV5-6 and TRBJ1-1, with D possibly TRBD1 on 5 matching bases. Germline V CDR1 and CDR2: SGHDT, YYEEEE. V gave up 3 bases and J gave up 6 bases, with 21 bases separating them. The CDR3 has 16 residues. CDR3 sequence reads: CASSSYRDLGAAEAFF. CDR3 DNA sequence: TGTGCCAGCAGCTCCTATCGGGACTTAGGAGCTGCTGAAGCTTTCTTT. The full variable domain, in which reference TRBV5-6 and TRBJ1-1 provide the parts outside the CDR3, is DAGVTQSPTHLIKTRGQQVTLRCSPKSGHDTVSWYQQALGQGPQFIFQYYEEEERQRGNFPDRFSGHQFPNYSSELNVNALLLGDSALYLCASSSYRDLGAAEAFFGQGTRLTVV.

This clone was recorded at least ten times. The chain joins TRBV19 to TRBJ1-5; TRBD1 matches at 8 bases. Germline CDR1 reads LNHDA; CDR2 reads SQIVND (reference sequence). The CDR3 has 15 amino acids. After removal of 5 bases from V and 1 base from J, the junction contained 4 bases not matched to a gene. CDR3 DNA: TGTGCCAGTAGTGGACAGGGAAGGAGCAATCAGCCCCAGCATTTT. Residues: CASSGQGRSNQPQHF.

The V gene is TRBV28, the J gene TRBJ2-5; 7 nucleotides agree with TRBD2. This CDR3 comprises 14 residues. The V gene's germline CDR1 is MDHEN and CDR2 SYDVKM. The V and J ends lost 3 bases and 10 bases, in that order; junction bases with no gene match: 11. The CDR3 DNA sequence: TGTGCCAGCAGTTTGGTGCAGCAGTGGGAGGGCCAGTACTTC. It specifies CASSLVQQWEGQYF.

This clone was detected once. The V gene is TRBV4-1, the J gene TRBJ1-4; possible D gene TRBD1, 5 bases. Germline CDR1 MGHRA, CDR2 YSYEKL. Trimming stripped 0 bases from V and 7 bases from J, with 15 bases between. CDR3 size: 16 residues. The CDR3, as DNA: TGCGCCAGCAGCCAAGAACCTCGGGGGGGATTTGAAAAACTGTTTTTT. Amino acid sequence: CASSQEPRGGFEKLFF.